The TCR beta chain described here comes from a study of blood T cell repertoires in COVID-19. Study in general: From T cells, B-cell-depleted T cells, or PBMCs came the material, which was cDNA or gDNA.

Seattle patients were enrolled during active infection and followed longitudinally. Profiling relied on immunoSEQ multiplex PCR, and the TCRdb table lists in-frame clones only, not all of them. The table includes 150,000 to 170,000 clones, under 85% detected once. The CDR3 is 15 residues long. With V trimmed by 7 bases and J by 4 bases, 9 bases remained unmatched. Germline CDR1 is KGHDR and CDR2 is SFDVKD. The source material was peripheral blood. The genes are TRBV24-1 and TRBJ2-3; TRBD1 aligns across 8 bases. This TCR derives from a man in his 60s with COVID-19, enrolled during active disease. The CDR3 sequence is CATSTDRARADTQYF. The CDR3 region has the DNA TGTGCCACCAGCACGGACAGGGCTAGGGCAGATACGCAGTATTTT.